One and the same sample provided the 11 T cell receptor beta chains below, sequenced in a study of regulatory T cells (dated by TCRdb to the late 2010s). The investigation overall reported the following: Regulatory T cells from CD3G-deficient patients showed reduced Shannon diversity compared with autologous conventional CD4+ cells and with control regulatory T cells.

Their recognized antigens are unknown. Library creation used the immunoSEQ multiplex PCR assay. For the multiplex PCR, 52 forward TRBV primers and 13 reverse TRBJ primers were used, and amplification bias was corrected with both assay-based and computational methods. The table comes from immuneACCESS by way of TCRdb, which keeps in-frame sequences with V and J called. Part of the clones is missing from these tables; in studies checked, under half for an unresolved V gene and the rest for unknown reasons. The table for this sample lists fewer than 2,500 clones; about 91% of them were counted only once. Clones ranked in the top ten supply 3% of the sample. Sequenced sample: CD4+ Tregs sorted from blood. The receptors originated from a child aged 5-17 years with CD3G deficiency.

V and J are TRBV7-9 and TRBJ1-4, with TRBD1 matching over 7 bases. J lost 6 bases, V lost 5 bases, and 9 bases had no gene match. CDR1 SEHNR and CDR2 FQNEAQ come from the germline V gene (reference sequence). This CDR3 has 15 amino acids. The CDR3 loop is CASSQTATGHEKLFF. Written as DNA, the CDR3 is TGTGCCAGCAGCCAAACGGCGACAGGGCATGAAAAACTGTTTTTT.

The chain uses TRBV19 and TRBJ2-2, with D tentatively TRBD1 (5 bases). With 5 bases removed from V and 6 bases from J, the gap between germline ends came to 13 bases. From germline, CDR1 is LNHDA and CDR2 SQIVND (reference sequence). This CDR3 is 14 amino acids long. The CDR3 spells CASSQGRASGELFF. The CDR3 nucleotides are TGTGCCAGTAGTCAAGGCAGGGCATCCGGGGAGCTGTTTTTT.

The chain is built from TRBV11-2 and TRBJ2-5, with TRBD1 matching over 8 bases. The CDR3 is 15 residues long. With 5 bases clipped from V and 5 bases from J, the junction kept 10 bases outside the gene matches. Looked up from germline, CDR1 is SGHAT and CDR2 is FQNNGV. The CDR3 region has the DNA TGTGCCAGCAGCCTCGGACAGGGCAAAGTGGAGACCCAGTACTTC. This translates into CASSLGQGKVETQYF.

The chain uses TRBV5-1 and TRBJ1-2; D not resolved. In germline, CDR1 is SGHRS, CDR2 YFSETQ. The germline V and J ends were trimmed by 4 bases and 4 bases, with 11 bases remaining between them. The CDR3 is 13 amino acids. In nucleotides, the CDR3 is TGCGCCAGCAGCCTAGACGGCATCTATGGCTACACCTTC. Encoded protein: CASSLDGIYGYTF.

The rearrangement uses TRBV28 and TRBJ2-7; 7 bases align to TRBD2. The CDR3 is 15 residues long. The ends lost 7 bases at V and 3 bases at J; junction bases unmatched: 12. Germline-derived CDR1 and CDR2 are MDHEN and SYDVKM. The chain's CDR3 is CASTRSSAGDYEQYF. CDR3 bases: TGTGCCAGCACCAGGTCTTCTGCGGGAGACTACGAGCAGTACTTC.

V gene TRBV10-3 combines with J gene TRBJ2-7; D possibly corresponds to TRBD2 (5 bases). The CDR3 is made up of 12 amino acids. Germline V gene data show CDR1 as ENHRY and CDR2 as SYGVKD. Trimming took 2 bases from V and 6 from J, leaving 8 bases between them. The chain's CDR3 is CAISEVGGEQYF. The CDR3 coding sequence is TGTGCCATCAGTGAGGTAGGAGGCGAGCAGTACTTC.

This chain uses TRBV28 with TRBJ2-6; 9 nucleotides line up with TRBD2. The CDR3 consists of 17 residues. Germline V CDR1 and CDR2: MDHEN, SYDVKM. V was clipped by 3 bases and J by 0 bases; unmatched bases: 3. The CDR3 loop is CASSFTSGRSGANVLTF. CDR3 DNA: TGTGCCAGCAGTTTTACTAGCGGGCGCTCTGGGGCCAACGTCCTGACTTTC.

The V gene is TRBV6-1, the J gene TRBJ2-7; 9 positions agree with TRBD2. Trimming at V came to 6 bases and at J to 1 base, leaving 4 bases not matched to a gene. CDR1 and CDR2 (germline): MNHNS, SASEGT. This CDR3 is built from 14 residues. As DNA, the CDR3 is TGTGCCAGCAGAGATCTAGCGGGATCCTACGAGCAGTACTTC. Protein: CASRDLAGSYEQYF.

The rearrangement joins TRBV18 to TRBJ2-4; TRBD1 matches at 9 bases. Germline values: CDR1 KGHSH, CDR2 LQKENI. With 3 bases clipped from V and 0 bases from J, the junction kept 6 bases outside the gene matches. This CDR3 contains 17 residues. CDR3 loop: CASSPGGTGTAKNIQYF. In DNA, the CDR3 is TGTGCCAGCTCACCGGGTGGGACAGGGACAGCCAAAAACATTCAGTACTTC.

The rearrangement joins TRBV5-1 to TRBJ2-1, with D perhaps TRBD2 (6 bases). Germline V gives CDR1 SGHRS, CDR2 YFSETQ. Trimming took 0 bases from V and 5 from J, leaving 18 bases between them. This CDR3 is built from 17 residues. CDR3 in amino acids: CASSLGPTSSRNNEQFF. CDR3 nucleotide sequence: TGCGCCAGCAGCTTGGGCCCTACTAGCAGCCGAAACAATGAGCAGTTCTTC.

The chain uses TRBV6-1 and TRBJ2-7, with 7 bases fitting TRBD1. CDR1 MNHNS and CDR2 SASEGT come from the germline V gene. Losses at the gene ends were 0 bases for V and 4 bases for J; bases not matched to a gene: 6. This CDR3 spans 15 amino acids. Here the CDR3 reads CASSEAVETGYEQYF. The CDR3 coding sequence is TGTGCCAGCAGTGAAGCAGTAGAGACAGGGTACGAGCAGTACTTC.